The TCR beta chain described here comes from a study of T cells in Graves' hyperthyroidism and ophthalmopathy (dated by TCRdb to the late 2010s). Context from the whole study: Peripheral blood samples were taken at the time of initial diagnosis, prior to any treatment. The paper reports TCR Vbeta CDR3 sequencing of some 140 peripheral blood samples: around 41 ophthalmopathy, roughly 80 hyperthyroidism and approximately 17 progressor patients. The 100 or so discovery patients were divided at random into training and test sets in a 7:3 ratio. Once sampling was done, hyperthyroidism patients were given methimazole at a starting dose of 30 mg daily, whereas ophthalmopathy patients were given high-dose intravenous methylprednisolone. To identify TCR V-J signatures that set the groups apart, the researchers used a discovery cohort of 100 patients, made up of roughly 40 with Graves' ophthalmopathy and 57 with stable Graves' hyperthyroidism. The study also compared thyroid tissue and blood T-cell repertoires from about 6 Graves' hyperthyroidism patients. Prospective prediction of ophthalmopathy was tested in an independent validation cohort consisting of some 20 hyperthyroidism patients and some 16 patients who later progressed to ophthalmopathy.

Graves' hyperthyroidism was defined as stable when no progression to ophthalmopathy occurred over 18 months of follow-up. Hyperthyroidism patients were newly diagnosed, had a disease duration of under 2 months, and were aged 18 to 65 years. Any patient with an uncontrolled infection, another autoimmune disease, pregnancy or lactation was excluded. Diagnoses were established on the basis of clinical symptoms, serum thyroxine and TRAb, thyroid ultrasound, and orbital computed tomography. PBMCs were separated from under 12 ml of fresh peripheral blood using Ficoll-Paque density gradient centrifugation. Total RNA was extracted with Trizol reagent, and quality was checked on an Agilent 2100 Bioanalyzer. The TCR beta CDR3 regions were amplified from the RNA transcripts. For the first round of RT-PCR on the TCR CDR3, the HTBI primer set was used together with the Qiagen OneStep RT-PCR kit. A second multiplex PCR round built the libraries, followed by size selection and purification. Sequencing of the libraries was done on an Illumina HiSeq2000 using paired-end 100 bp reads. In the authors' own workflow: SOAPnuke was used to process the raw data, with reads discarded if the reads contained adapters or uncalled bases, had a mean Phred below 15, or lacked an exact constant-primer or identifier match. COPE v1.2.5 was used to merge the high-quality paired reads, and each unique nucleotide sequence was defined as a clonotype. MiTCR v1.1 was used to align the clonotypes against IMGT TRBV, TRBD and TRBJ reference segments. Analysis was restricted to V-J combinations with a frequency above 0.0001, which covered 99% to 99.2% of repertoires. A TCS score was defined as the ratio between F50 (clonal expansion) and ExV (chaos), using BLOSUM62-based TCRdist between CDR3 peptides within each V-J. Welch's t-statistics and random forest reduced around 520 V-J features to 10 to 15, which were used in a naive Bayes classifier (R e1071). The public reads were quality trimmed at Q25 with fastp and then assembled into clones with MiXCR by TCRdb, keeping productive beta chains. One record per CDR3 amino acid sequence lists the most common genes and DNA. TCRdb, not the authors, supplied the V and J calls. This sample lists roughly 700,000 distinct CDR3 sequences; around 15% were detected once. Around a sixth of the sample is taken by the ten largest.

Comment on this clonotype: The antigen it binds to is not known. No much larger clone is present one base from it, and per-base qualities are unavailable.

What the work shows at the level of the full study, not this receptor alone: Sample size was not statistically predetermined, and blinding of investigators to group allocation was not performed. In cross-validation, a model built on a 13 V-J signature told ophthalmopathy apart from stable hyperthyroidism with 87.88% sensitivity and roughly 81% specificity, and in testing the same model reached 80%/75%. In validation, the model predicted progression to ophthalmopathy a median of around six months before onset, with approximately 71% sensitivity and 72.22% specificity. Most expanded thyroid clonotypes (frequency above 0.001) were also detected in blood, a finding suggesting that blood repertoires may reflect thyroid immune responses.

V drops 7 bases and J drops 6 bases, leaving 15 bases in between. From cysteine to phenylalanine, the CDR3 is 12 amino acids long. The read is trimmed to its CDR3 DNA, 36 bases read in frame from base 1. Sequences SQVTM (CDR1) and ANQGSEA (CDR2) are obtained from the germline V gene. The chain is made from TRBV29-1 and TRBJ1-1; the D gene cannot be resolved reliably. Material for sequencing was blood. This receptor was identified in a man in his fifties or sixties with Graves' hyperthyroidism. The nucleotides are TGCAGCGCCCAGAAGAGTCGCGCTGAAGCTTTCTTT. This yields the protein CSAQKSRAEAFF. Where the CDR3 stops, the reference TRBV29-1 and TRBJ1-1 genes take over; the full variable domain is SAVISQKPSRDICQRGTSLTIQCQVDSQVTMMFWYRQQPGQSLTLIATANQGSEATYESGFVIDKFPISRPNLTFSTLTVSNMSPEDSSIYLCSAQKSRAEAFFGQGTRLTVV.